These 25 T cell receptor beta chains originate from one sample sequenced in a study of blood T cell repertoires in COVID-19. Libraries were prepared by immunoSEQ multiplex PCR; TCRdb keeps only in-frame clonotypes and omits some of them. The sample lists approximately 230,000 clones; roughly 79% were seen once. Sequenced sample: PBMCs or T cells enriched from blood (not recorded which). These receptors were obtained from a man in his forties or fifties who had recovered from COVID-19.

This clone was recorded only once. V usage is TRBV19 and J usage is TRBJ1-1; 7 nucleotides align to TRBD1. In germline, CDR1 is LNHDA, CDR2 SQIVND (reference sequence). This CDR3 is built from 15 residues. V lost 3 bases to trimming and J lost 3 bases; unmatched junction nucleotides: 7. The CDR3 loop reads CASSMGPTGYTEAFF. The CDR3 DNA reads TGTGCCAGTAGTATGGGCCCGACAGGGTACACTGAAGCTTTCTTT.

This clone showed up just once. V gene TRBV7-2 combines with J gene TRBJ1-1; D is undetermined. CDR3 size: 9 residues. In germline, CDR1 is SGHTA, CDR2 FQGNSA. V was shortened by 5 bases and J by 13 bases, with 8 bases between the two germline ends. For the CDR3, the DNA is TGTGCCAGCAGCCCAAATCATTTCTTT. Residues: CASSPNHFF.

The chain links TRBV5-1 to TRBJ2-3; TRBD2 matches 11 bases. This CDR3 spans 17 amino acids. Germline V gives CDR1 SGHRS, CDR2 YFSETQ. Losses at the gene ends were 3 bases for V and 3 bases for J; bases not matched to a gene: 9. CDR3 coding DNA: TGCGCCAGCAGCTCTAGAGCCCTAGCGGGGGGAACAGATACGCAGTATTTT. This encodes CASSSRALAGGTDTQYF.

The chain carries TRBV29-1 and TRBJ2-7; no definite D call. Germline CDR1 and CDR2: SQVTM and ANQGSEA. This CDR3 is 14 amino acids long. V lost 4 bases to trimming and J lost 2 bases, with 15 bases between them. The CDR3 loop is CSVAWSLPTYEQYF. The CDR3 DNA reads TGCAGCGTTGCATGGTCACTCCCCACCTACGAGCAGTACTTC.

The rearrangement links TRBV5-1 to TRBJ1-1, with D tentatively TRBD1 (5 bases). The V gene's germline CDR1 is SGHRS and CDR2 YFSETQ. The CDR3 is made up of 14 amino acids. V lost 3 bases and J lost 1, with 10 bases in between. The CDR3 loop reads CASSSDSANTEAFF. The CDR3 DNA reads as TGCGCCAGCAGCTCTGACAGCGCGAACACTGAAGCTTTCTTT. The full variable domain, completed using reference TRBV5-1 and TRBJ1-1, is KAGVTQTPRYLIKTRGQQVTLSCSPISGHRSVSWYQQTPGQGLQFLFEYFSETQRNKGNFPGRFSGRQFSNSRSEMNVSTLELGDSALYLCASSSDSANTEAFFGQGTRLTVV.

The genes are TRBV2 and TRBJ1-2; D is perhaps TRBD1 (5 bases). The length of the CDR3 is 15 residues. CDR1 and CDR2 (germline): SNHLY, FYNNEI. V lost 2 bases to trimming and J lost 6 bases, with 16 bases between them. In DNA, the CDR3 is TGTGCCAGCAGTGAAATACGAGACAGCCCCAATGGCTACACCTTC. Amino acid sequence: CASSEIRDSPNGYTF. The variable domain in full, completed from reference TRBV2 and TRBJ1-2, reads EPEVTQTPSHQVTQMGQEVILRCVPISNHLYFYWYRQILGQKVEFLVSFYNNEISEKSEIFDDQFSVERPDGSNFTLKIRSTKLEDSAMYFCASSEIRDSPNGYTFGSGTRLTVV.

The chain links TRBV2 to TRBJ2-5; possibly TRBD1 for D (6 bases). Trimming left V 6 bases short and J 2 bases short, with 13 bases between. The CDR3 length is 14 residues. Germline CDR1 and CDR2: SNHLY and FYNNEI. The CDR3 DNA reads TGTGCCAGCAGGGGGGCGGGTTCTCAAGAGACCCAGTACTTC. Its protein is CASRGAGSQETQYF.

The J gene is TRBJ1-5, the V gene TRBV2; D possibly corresponds to TRBD1 (5 bases). Looked up from germline, CDR1 is SNHLY and CDR2 is FYNNEI. V lost 6 bases, J lost 4 bases, and 7 bases lay in between. There are 12 residues in the CDR3. The CDR3 sequence: CASRTDNQPQHF. CDR3 DNA sequence: TGTGCCAGCAGGACAGATAATCAGCCCCAGCATTTT.

The genes are TRBV4-3 and TRBJ1-2; a possible D gene is TRBD1 (5 bases). The CDR3 contains 13 residues. Germline V gene sequence: CDR1 LGHNA, CDR2 YSLEER. The ends were cut back, 5 bases at V and 8 bases at J, with 15 bases in the middle. The DNA for the CDR3 is TGCGCCAGCAGCTCTTCTTCCGGGGGAGGCTACACCTTC. It translates to CASSSSSGGGYTF.

This clone occurred a few times. The V gene is TRBV3-1 (or the pseudogene TRBV3-2), the J gene TRBJ2-7; D perhaps matches TRBD1 (5 bases). The CDR3 is made up of 15 amino acids. V was clipped by 0 bases and J by 3 bases, with 12 bases between them. The germline CDR1 and CDR2 sequences are LGHDT and YNNKEL (reference sequence). CDR3 region: CASSQDLRAFYEQYF. The CDR3 DNA reads TGTGCCAGCAGCCAAGATCTCAGGGCTTTCTACGAGCAGTACTTC.

This chain connects TRBV28 to TRBJ2-7; maybe TRBD2 (7 bases). Germline V gene data show CDR1 as MDHEN and CDR2 as SYDVKM. Trimming stripped 8 bases from V and 4 bases from J, with 21 bases between. This CDR3 comprises 15 residues. CDR3 DNA sequence: TGTGCCAGCGCCGAAGGAGGGGGGGCGATATACGAGCAGTACTTC. Its translation is CASAEGGGAIYEQYF. Full variable domain (outside the CDR3, taken from reference TRBV28 and TRBJ2-7): DVKVTQSSRYLVKRTGEKVFLECVQDMDHENMFWYRQDPGLGLRLIYFSYDVKMKEKGDIPEGYSVSREKKERFSLILESASTNQTSMYLCASAEGGGAIYEQYFGPGTRLTVT.

This clone showed up just once. The chain is built from TRBV20-1 and TRBJ2-3; D is possibly TRBD1 (5 bases). CDR1 DFQATT and CDR2 SNEGSKA come from the germline V gene (reference sequence). This CDR3 region has 14 residues. Trimming removed 3 bases from V and 4 bases from J, with 14 bases in between. The CDR3 reads CSASFDQQADTQYF. The DNA of the CDR3 is TGCAGTGCTAGTTTTGACCAACAGGCAGATACGCAGTATTTT.

The chain recombines TRBV14 with TRBJ2-1; 14 nucleotides agree with TRBD2. Trimming at V came to 1 base and at J to 7 bases, leaving 6 bases not matched to a gene. The V gene's germline CDR1 is SGHDN and CDR2 FVKESK. CDR3 length: 17 amino acids. In nucleotides, the CDR3 is TGTGCCAGCAGCCAAGTGGGACTAGCGGGAGCGCGGAATGAGCAGTTCTTC. Protein: CASSQVGLAGARNEQFF.

In its sample, this clone was seen once. The J gene is TRBJ2-1, the V gene TRBV23-1, with TRBD2 as a possible D gene (5 bases). TRBV23-1 is noted as an ORF with a role that remains uncertain. The CDR3 has 18 amino acids. Trimming removed 2 bases at V and 4 bases at J, with 21 bases between. This chain's CDR3 is CASSQRVDPGYPYNEQFF. In DNA, the CDR3 is TGCGCCAGCAGTCAAAGGGTAGATCCGGGATATCCTTACAATGAGCAGTTCTTC.

This clone was observed a handful of times. The chain recombines TRBV27 with TRBJ2-2; 11 bases line up with TRBD1. Germline V lookup: CDR1 MNHEY, CDR2 SMNVEV (reference sequence). This CDR3 has 18 amino acids. The J segment lost 4 bases and the V segment lost 6 bases, leaving 13 bases of the junction unmatched. Here the CDR3 DNA reads TGTGCCAGCAGCCGAGAGACGAGGGGACAGGGGGTCACCGGGGAGCTGTTTTTT. Its protein product is CASSRETRGQGVTGELFF.

V and J are TRBV7-2 and TRBJ2-1; weak D call: TRBD2 (7 bases). The CDR3 runs to 14 residues. The V and J ends lost 6 bases and 6 bases respectively, with 15 bases between them. Germline CDR1 is SGHTA and CDR2 is FQGNSA. For the CDR3, the DNA is TGTGCCAGCAGGAAGGCGGGGGCCGTCAATGAGCAGTTCTTC. Its protein product is CASRKAGAVNEQFF. The full variable domain, in which reference TRBV7-2 and TRBJ2-1 provide the parts outside the CDR3, is GAGVSQSPSNKVTEKGKDVELRCDPISGHTALYWYRQSLGQGLEFLIYFQGNSAPDKSGLPSDRFSAERTGGSVSTLTIQRTQQEDSAVYLCASRKAGAVNEQFFGPGTRLTVL.

The chain uses TRBV18 and TRBJ1-1, with TRBD1 as a possible D gene (6 bases). This CDR3 has 16 amino acids. Germline V gene lookup returns CDR1 KGHSH and CDR2 LQKENI. The V gene lost 2 bases and the J gene lost 0 bases, with 13 bases spanning the gap. The CDR3 sequence: CASSPGQLIMNTEAFF. In nucleotides, the CDR3 is TGTGCCAGCTCACCAGGACAGCTGATCATGAACACTGAAGCTTTCTTT.

The chain carries TRBV11-2 and TRBJ1-4; 8 bases agree with TRBD1. This CDR3 is 13 amino acids long. From germline, CDR1 is SGHAT and CDR2 FQNNGV. With 5 bases clipped from V and 6 bases from J, the junction kept 2 bases outside the gene matches. The CDR3, as DNA: TGTGCCAGCAGCATGGACAGGGATGAAAAACTGTTTTTT. Translation gives CASSMDRDEKLFF.

V and J are TRBV7-6 and TRBJ2-5, with D tentatively TRBD1 (5 bases). The CDR3 spans 14 residues. Trimming stripped 4 bases from V and 12 bases from J, with 21 bases between. The V gene's germline CDR1 is SGHVS and CDR2 FNYEAQ. In nucleotides, the CDR3 is TGTGCCAGCAGCTCAACCCCTGCCCAGGGCCCTGAGTACTTC. It is translated as CASSSTPAQGPEYF.

The chain links TRBV13 to TRBJ1-1, with 9 bases lining up with TRBD1. The CDR3 length is 17 residues. J gave up 0 bases and V 5 bases, and 10 bases lay outside the gene matches. CDR1 and CDR2 from the germline V gene are PRHDT and FYEKMQ (reference sequence). CDR3 sequence (DNA): TGTGCCAGCAGCACCCGACAGGGGGACACCTTGAACACTGAAGCTTTCTTT. Amino acids: CASSTRQGDTLNTEAFF.

This rearrangement joins TRBV6-1 to TRBJ1-2; 7 positions agree with TRBD1. Germline V gives CDR1 MNHNS, CDR2 SASEGT. The trim removed 0 bases at V and 4 bases at J, leaving 5 bases unmatched. The CDR3 runs 15 residues. The CDR3 coding sequence is TGTGCCAGCAGTGAAGCGGTGACAGGGCTCTATGGCTACACCTTC. This encodes CASSEAVTGLYGYTF.

This clone turned up a few times. V and J are TRBV6-5 and TRBJ2-7; D may be TRBD1 (5 bases). The CDR3 has 14 residues. The ends were cut back, 2 bases at V and 0 bases at J, with 8 bases in the middle. Germline CDR1 and CDR2: MNHEY and SVGAGI. CDR3 protein: CASSYDDSSYEQYF. As DNA, the CDR3 is TGTGCCAGCAGTTACGATGACAGCTCCTACGAGCAGTACTTC.

The V and J genes are TRBV9 and TRBJ2-3; 10 bases are a match to TRBD2. Germline assignment: CDR1 SGDLS and CDR2 YYNGEE. This CDR3 comprises 15 residues. Trimming removed 0 bases from V and 6 bases from J; junction bases left unmatched: 4. The CDR3 DNA reads TGTGCCAGCAGCGTAGACAGCGGGGGGGCGGATACGCAGTATTTT. Its translation: CASSVDSGGADTQYF.

The rearrangement joins TRBV19 to TRBJ1-1; the D gene is possibly TRBD1 (6 bases). The germline V gene encodes CDR1 LNHDA and CDR2 SQIVND (reference sequence). Trimming cost V 3 bases and J 4 bases, with 12 bases left between them. The CDR3 length is 14 residues. DNA of the CDR3: TGTGCCAGTAGTATCTTACAGGGTGGCACTGAAGCTTTCTTT. This gives the protein CASSILQGGTEAFF.

The V and J genes are TRBV19 and TRBJ1-2, with a tentative D call TRBD1 (6 bases). The germline CDR1 and CDR2 sequences are LNHDA and SQIVND (reference sequence). The V and J ends lost 5 bases and 5 bases respectively, with 12 bases between them. This CDR3 contains 13 residues. This CDR3 is CASSLPDRYGYTF. CDR3 DNA sequence: TGTGCCAGTAGTCTCCCGGACAGATATGGCTACACCTTC.